The T cell receptor beta chain under discussion was sequenced for a study of blood T cell repertoires in COVID-19 (dated by TCRdb to about 2020). In the study overall: Samples from collaborators originated in the United States, Italy and Spain and spanned both the acute and convalescent phases of COVID-19. The prospective study material was composed of cDNA or gDNA derived from T cells, B-cell-depleted T cells, or PBMCs. Subjects who had been exposed to COVID-19, were actively infected with it, or had recovered from it provided the deeply sampled blood TCRbeta repertoires that made up the dataset. The repertoires were released in a freely available public database meant as a resource for research on the immune response to SARS-CoV-2. The samples were drawn from the first 160 participants of the ongoing ImmuneRACE study and from 950 to 1,500 subjects provided by 6 global collaborators. The sample metadata nearly always contained a de-identified subject ID, COVID-19 status, age in years and sex. Where HLA class I and class II types were available, the types were taken from metadata supplied by the sample provider, not from assay-based typing.

The immunoSEQ Assay, a bias-controlled multiplex PCR, was used to amplify TCRbeta CDR3 regions from genomic DNA. The original methods were these. The number of nucleated cells in each sample was estimated from the amplification of reference gene primers within the assay. To quantify the absolute abundance of each unique TCRbeta CDR3 rearrangement, sequence reads were collapsed and filtered. Productive Simpson clonality was computed per sample as the square root of Simpson's diversity index over productive rearrangements. The table comes from immuneACCESS by way of TCRdb, which keeps in-frame sequences with V and J called. Part of the clones is missing from these tables; in studies checked, under half for an unresolved V gene and the rest for unknown reasons. V and J calls and clone size are as listed in that table; D and trimming were resolved from the DNA. The sample has roughly 190,000 clones on record, 70% to 90% of them singletons. The top ten clones comprise around 1.1% of the sample.

Details on this clone: Its antigen is still unknown. No qualities accompany the bases; no much larger clone lies one base away.

What the authors observed across the whole study: The amount of clinical and demographic metadata varied by source and participant and was provided uncurated.

Collaborating institutions collected whole blood in K2EDTA tubes following their own protocols. For TCRbeta analysis, collaborators shipped samples as frozen whole blood, isolated PBMCs, or DNA extracted from either of those sample types. The sequencing sample was made of peripheral blood. The sequence was collected from a young man with acute or convalescent COVID-19.

The nucleotide sequence is TGTGCCAGCAGCTTGAGTGGGCTTGGTACGCAGTATTTT. This codes for CASSLSGLGTQYF. Recombination connected TRBV5-6 to TRBJ2-3; no confident D gene assignment can be made. Spanning cysteine to phenylalanine, the CDR3 consists of 13 amino acids. Left in the record is the CDR3 DNA by itself, 39 bases read in frame from the first base. The V and J ends are trimmed by 1 base and 8 bases, leaving 11 bases between them. The germline V gene gives CDR1 as SGHDT and CDR2 as YYEEEE.